Sequencing of this TCR beta chain was carried out in a study of T-cell reconstitution after alpha-beta-depleted transplantation in children. Study-wide findings and caveats: Several hundred graft clones that had expanded were reportedly the source of alpha-beta T cells about two months after transplant. Surviving recipient cells, namely T cells and thymic progenitors, were the source of high day-60 TCRbeta diversity in some patients. When one year had passed after transplant, most T-cell counts and diversity came from newly produced T cells.

Molecular barcoding with unique molecular identifiers was used for the TCRbeta library. TCRdb re-called the PCR reads with MiXCR, one entry per CDR3 protein. This table holds 700,000 or so distinct CDR3 sequences, 10% to 15% found once. Trimming removed 8 bases from V and 7 bases from J; junction bases left unmatched: 9. This CDR3 is built from 15 residues. Germline-derived CDR1 and CDR2 are SGHAT and FQNNGV. About this clonotype: Its target is unknown.

This chain uses TRBV11-2 with TRBJ2-1; TRBD2 agrees at 12 bases. This sequence originates from a girl under 10 years old with congenital amegakaryocytic thrombocytopenia, due to receive a stem cell transplant. Sequencing was performed on PBMCs, taken before TCRalphabeta/CD19-depleted stem cell transplant. The CDR3 reads CASPKTSGSFNEQFF. DNA for the CDR3: TGTGCCAGCCCTAAGACTAGCGGGAGTTTTAATGAGCAGTTCTTC.